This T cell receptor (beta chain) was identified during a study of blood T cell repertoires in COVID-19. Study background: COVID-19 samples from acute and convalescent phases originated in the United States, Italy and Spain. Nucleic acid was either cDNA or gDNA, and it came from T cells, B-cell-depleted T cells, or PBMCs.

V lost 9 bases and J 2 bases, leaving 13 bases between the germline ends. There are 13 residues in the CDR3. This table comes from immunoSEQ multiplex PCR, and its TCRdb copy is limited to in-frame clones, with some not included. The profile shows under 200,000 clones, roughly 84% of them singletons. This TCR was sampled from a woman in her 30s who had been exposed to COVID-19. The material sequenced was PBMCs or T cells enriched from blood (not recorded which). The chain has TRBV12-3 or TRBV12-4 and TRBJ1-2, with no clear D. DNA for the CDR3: TGTGCCAGTTCCTCCGCGGGCAACTATGGCTACACCTTC. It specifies CASSSAGNYGYTF.